These T cell receptor beta chains were read from a single sample in a study of blood T cell repertoires in COVID-19. Some clones are missing from TCRdb's copy, which holds only in-frame ones; the method was immunoSEQ multiplex PCR. This sample yields some 210,000 clones, of which roughly four fifths are seen a single time; about 9% belongs to the top ten. Input material: PBMCs or T cells enriched from blood (not recorded which). The receptors were sampled from a man aged 35-49 years who had recovered from COVID-19. Both conserved end residues are part of each CDR3. D genes are given only for firm matches.

>-|TRBJ1-5|TRBV10-3
CAISESGGAQPQHF
>-|TRBJ1-2|TRBV2
CASSRAGVDTF
>-|TRBJ2-2|TRBV11-2
CASSSILSWTMQNTGELFF
>-|TRBJ1-5|TRBV9
CASPEYRDSNQPQHF
>TRBD1|TRBJ2-7|TRBV5-4
CASSLASGTGPYEQYF
>-|TRBJ1-6|TRBV15
CATSRDPRAGSPLHF
>-|TRBJ1-4|TRBV2
CASSGPGQGRPGGLFF
>-|TRBJ2-2|TRBV5-1
CASSLEGRTNAGELFF
>-|TRBJ1-1|TRBV6-4
CARRGPTEAFF
>TRBD2|TRBJ2-1|TRBV5-1
CASNSGGSYNEQFF
>-|TRBJ2-5|TRBV10-2
CASSEGVRSETQYF
>TRBD2|TRBJ2-3|TRBV9
CASSGDGTSGDTQYF
>-|TRBJ2-5|TRBV30
CAWIPGIMGETQYF
>-|TRBJ1-4|TRBV13
CASSLGGRVNYEKLFF
>-|TRBJ1-1|TRBV15
CATSRDKGGLAFF
>-|TRBJ1-5|TRBV12-3/TRBV12-4
CASSRRDNQPQHF
>-|TRBJ2-5|TRBV12-3/TRBV12-4
CASTPLQQETQYF
>-|TRBJ2-4|TRBV27
CASSPTGVAKNIQYF
>TRBD1|TRBJ2-3|TRBV6-5
CASSQGQGGTDTQYF
>TRBD1|TRBJ1-1|TRBV5-1
CASSLVAGGRSTEAFF
>-|TRBJ2-7|TRBV5-6
CASSLGGEAYEQYF
>TRBD2|TRBJ2-7|TRBV19
CASSTTSGRFYEQYF
>-|TRBJ2-5|TRBV4-1
CASSFEGTRGKTQYF
>TRBD1|TRBJ1-2|TRBV7-2
CASSSMQGVDYGYTF
>TRBD2|TRBJ2-1|TRBV2
CASSEGRAGEQFF
>TRBD1|TRBJ2-4|TRBV4-1
CASSPPGTGGNIQYF
>-|TRBJ1-1|TRBV2
CASSLRGRNTEAFF
>TRBD1|TRBJ1-6|TRBV19
CASKDRALGNSPLHF
>-|TRBJ2-1|TRBV24-1
CATSEPWSNEQFF
>-|TRBJ2-4|TRBV6-4
CASSDYRAGPPKNIQYF
>TRBD1|TRBJ1-5|TRBV6-5
CAGGTGNIQPQHF
>TRBD1|TRBJ2-2|TRBV3-1/TRBV3-2
CASSQGPTGGTTGELFF
>-|TRBJ1-2|TRBV27
CASSFWQGPARGYTF
>-|TRBJ1-4|TRBV5-8
CASSLQGTIRTNEKLFF
>TRBD2|TRBJ2-2|TRBV11-2
CASSSWGGTSGSGELFF
>-|TRBJ1-1|TRBV7-9
CASSPILAGLLNTEAFF
>TRBD1|TRBJ1-2|TRBV11-2
CASRGGTGLVFF
>-|TRBJ1-1|TRBV7-7
CASSFGENTEAFF
>-|TRBJ2-1|TRBV5-1
CASSGDYNEQFF
>-|TRBJ1-1|TRBV19
CASSIGWGADTEAFF
>TRBD1|TRBJ1-1|TRBV5-1
CASSLDRGLVDTEAFF
>TRBD2|TRBJ2-1|TRBV9
CASSKREGGDEQFF
>-|TRBJ1-2|TRBV4-1
CASSQDPWGGYTF